The clone carrying this TCR beta chain occurred once. One entry per CDR3 protein, called by TCRdb with MiXCR from the PCR reads. The sample holds some 19,000 distinct CDR3 sequences; roughly half are singletons and the top ten take around a quarter. The CDR3 loop spans 15 amino acids. The germline V gene has CDR1 MNHEY and CDR2 SMNVEV (reference sequence). The sample belongs to a study of CD4 and CD8 cells across lung adenocarcinoma regions. Material: CD8+ T cells from the center of a lung tumor. This chain connects TRBV27 to TRBJ2-3; the match to TRBD2 covers 7 bases. The DNA matches TRBJ2-7 better at its end, which makes the J call doubtful. This receptor was obtained from a female donor with lung adenocarcinoma. The CD4 and CD8 labels of this study may be unreliable. The CDR3 region has the DNA TGTGCCAGCAGGCAGCGGGGAGGAGTCACAGAGACGCAGTACTTC. Residues: CASRQRGGVTETQYF.